Following are 5 T cell receptor beta chains from one sample sequenced in a study of cytomegalovirus exposure and HLA in healthy donors. The PCR employed 60 Vbeta primers together with 13 Jbeta primers. The assay was immunoSEQ multiplex PCR, and TCRdb's table has in-frame clones only and misses some. The table lists about 160,000 clones, about 75% of them singletons. The sample consisted of PBMCs. These receptors were collected from a female donor in good health and CMV-seronegative.

This chain connects TRBV13 to TRBJ1-1, with a possible D match to TRBD1 (6 bases). From germline, CDR1 is PRHDT and CDR2 FYEKMQ (reference sequence). This CDR3 contains 16 residues. Trimming took off 5 bases at V and 0 bases at J, with 16 bases between the two ends. The DNA of the CDR3 is TGTGCCAGCAGCCTCCCGTTCAGGGGACTGAACACTGAAGCTTTCTTT. Its protein product is CASSLPFRGLNTEAFF.

The rearrangement joins TRBV6-5 to TRBJ2-2; D gene unclear. There are 15 residues in the CDR3. Between the trimmed V and J ends, which lost 6 bases and 0 bases, there was a span of 11 bases. CDR1 is MNHEY, CDR2 SVGAGI, per germline. CDR3 nucleotides: TGTGCCAGCAGGCTCGGTCTCGCGAACACCGGGGAGCTGTTTTTT. Encoded protein: CASRLGLANTGELFF.

The chain links TRBV11-1 to TRBJ2-7; 7 bases agree with TRBD1. Germline assignment: CDR1 SGHAT and CDR2 FQDESV (reference sequence). The J segment lost 0 bases and the V segment lost 3 bases, leaving 8 bases of the junction unmatched. CDR3 length equals 16 residues. The CDR3, as DNA: TGTGCCAGCAGCTTCACGGACAGGTCTAGCTCCTACGAGCAGTACTTC. This codes for CASSFTDRSSSYEQYF. Based on the CDR3 plus reference TRBV11-1 and TRBJ2-7, the full variable domain is EAEVAQSPRYKITEKSQAVAFWCDPISGHATLYWYRQILGQGPELLVQFQDESVVDDSQLPKDRFSAERLKGVDSTLKIQPAELGDSAMYLCASSFTDRSSSYEQYFGPGTRLTVT.

V gene TRBV2 combines with J gene TRBJ2-7; TRBD2 aligns across 8 bases. Germline CDR1 is SNHLY and CDR2 is FYNNEI. Trimming cost V 6 bases and J 0 bases; bases outside gene matches: 10. The CDR3 runs to 16 residues. This chain's CDR3 is CASSGRGGSSSYEQYF. The DNA for the CDR3 is TGTGCCAGCAGCGGCCGGGGGGGGTCCAGCTCCTACGAGCAGTACTTC.

The rearrangement uses TRBV7-6 and TRBJ2-7; 8 positions agree with TRBD2. The CDR3 is 15 residues long. Germline lookup yields CDR1 SGHVS and CDR2 FNYEAQ. The ends lost 5 bases at V and 3 bases at J; junction bases unmatched: 9. For the CDR3, the DNA is TGTGCCAGCAGCCTAGGGGGGGCGGGAGGCTACGAGCAGTACTTC. Translation gives CASSLGGAGGYEQYF. The whole variable domain, remainder taken from reference TRBV7-6 and TRBJ2-7, is GAGVSQSPRYKVTKRGQDVALRCDPISGHVSLYWYRQALGQGPEFLTYFNYEAQQDKSGLPNDRFSAERPEGSISTLTIQRTEQRDSAMYRCASSLGGAGGYEQYFGPGTRLTVT.